The 13 T cell receptor beta chains below come from one sample, sequenced in a study of shared clonotypes between healthy human individuals. The method was immunoSEQ multiplex PCR; TCRdb's version includes in-frame clones alone and lacks a portion of them. Among over 950,000 clones listed, about 72% were seen once. Sequenced: memory CD4+ T cells from PBMCs. Subset of the sample: CD45RA-negative fraction. The receptors shown here come from a man younger than 30 in good health. Some clones in this sample may be carry-over from other donors' samples.

The genes are TRBV15 and TRBJ1-2, with TRBD1 identical over 7 bases. Germline V gives CDR1 LNHNV, CDR2 YYDKDF (reference sequence). This CDR3 comprises 13 residues. Trimming cost V 0 bases and J 7 bases; bases outside gene matches: 2. As DNA, the CDR3 is TGTGCCACCAGCAGAGAGACAGGGCGTGGCTACACCTTC. Translating it yields CATSRETGRGYTF.

The count of this clone is one. This chain joins TRBV5-4 and TRBJ2-3; TRBD2 agrees at 11 bases. CDR1 SGHNT and CDR2 YYREEE come from the germline V gene (reference sequence). The CDR3 consists of 14 residues. V lost 7 bases to trimming and J lost 6 bases; unmatched junction nucleotides: 7. Here the CDR3 DNA reads TGTGCCAGCCGAGAGGCTAGCGGGAGGGATACGCAGTATTTT. Translation gives CASREASGRDTQYF.

The chain uses TRBV4-2 and TRBJ2-7; 7 positions match TRBD2. The CDR3 sequence is 17 residues long. CDR1 and CDR2 (germline): LGHNA, YNFKEQ. V lost 4 bases to trimming and J lost 1 base; unmatched junction nucleotides: 13. The CDR3 reads CASSPMGGLAASYEQYF. For the CDR3, the DNA is TGTGCCAGCAGCCCTATGGGAGGTCTAGCGGCTTCCTACGAGCAGTACTTC.

The J gene is TRBJ2-1, the V gene TRBV10-2; possible D gene TRBD2, 6 bases. Trimming removed 1 base from V and 12 bases from J, with 10 bases in between. Germline CDR1 and CDR2: WSHSY and SAAADI. The CDR3 has 12 residues. The CDR3 sequence: CASSEFRTMQFF. The CDR3 coding sequence is TGCGCCAGCAGTGAGTTCAGGACTATGCAGTTCTTC.

The chain uses TRBV9 and TRBJ2-1, with D perhaps matching TRBD2 (6 bases). Between the trimmed V and J ends, which lost 1 base and 10 bases, there was a span of 12 bases. The CDR3 extends over 13 amino acids. Looked up from germline, CDR1 is SGDLS and CDR2 is YYNGEE. In nucleotides, the CDR3 is TGTGCCAGCAGCGTAAGCTACCGGGGGGAGCAGTTCTTC. Its protein is CASSVSYRGEQFF. The complete variable domain, with remaining parts taken from reference TRBV9 and TRBJ2-1, reads DSGVTQTPKHLITATGQRVTLRCSPRSGDLSVYWYQQSLDQGLQFLIQYYNGEERAKGNILERFSAQQFPDLHSELNLSSLELGDSALYFCASSVSYRGEQFFGPGTRLTVL.

V gene TRBV7-3 combines with J gene TRBJ2-1; no clear D gene. V dropped 5 bases and J dropped 1 base, with 9 bases sitting between them. Germline CDR1 SGHTA, CDR2 FQGTGA. The CDR3 has 14 amino acids. CDR3 residues: CASSAQSSYNEQFF. The CDR3 DNA is TGTGCCAGCAGCGCGCAGAGTTCCTACAATGAGCAGTTCTTC.

This rearrangement joins TRBV7-2 to TRBJ2-1, with TRBD2 matching over 15 bases. The CDR3 extends over 16 amino acids. With 5 bases clipped from V and 8 bases from J, the junction kept 7 bases outside the gene matches. Per germline, CDR1 SGHTA and CDR2 FQGNSA. Here the CDR3 reads CASSPGTSGRRHEQFF. CDR3 nucleotide sequence: TGTGCCAGCAGCCCTGGGACTAGCGGGAGGCGGCATGAGCAGTTCTTC.

V usage is TRBV5-1 and J usage is TRBJ2-5; the D is unclear. The germline V gene encodes CDR1 SGHRS and CDR2 YFSETQ. V lost 2 bases and J lost 5, with 13 bases in between. The CDR3 covers 14 residues. The CDR3 DNA reads as TGCGCCAGCAGCTTTACCCAGTCTCGGGAGACCCAGTACTTC. Translation: CASSFTQSRETQYF.

The genes are TRBV7-9 and TRBJ2-7; 11 positions agree with TRBD2. After removal of 3 bases from V and 3 bases from J, the junction contained 10 bases not matched to a gene. CDR3 length: 17 amino acids. In germline, CDR1 is SEHNR, CDR2 FQNEAQ (reference sequence). The CDR3 sequence: CASSFGLAGGFVYEQYF. The CDR3, as DNA: TGTGCCAGCAGCTTCGGCCTAGCGGGAGGTTTCGTCTACGAGCAGTACTTC.

This chain joins TRBV28 and TRBJ2-6; D unresolved. V was clipped by 10 bases and J by 0 bases, with 16 bases between them. Looked up from germline, CDR1 is MDHEN and CDR2 is SYDVKM. This CDR3 is built from 16 residues. The CDR3 is CAIKKVPSSGANVLTF. DNA of the CDR3: TGTGCCATCAAAAAGGTTCCGAGCTCTGGGGCCAACGTCCTGACTTTC.

The V and J genes are TRBV5-7 and TRBJ2-7; the D gene is possibly TRBD2 (5 bases). Being an ORF, TRBV5-7 has a function that is uncertain. The V gene lost 0 bases and the J gene lost 5 bases, with 15 bases spanning the gap. There are 15 residues in the CDR3. The CDR3 reads CASSLVLGVGNEQYF. In nucleotides, the CDR3 is TGTGCCAGCAGCTTGGTTTTGGGAGTAGGAAACGAGCAGTACTTC.

V usage is TRBV29-1 and J usage is TRBJ2-3; TRBD2 aligns across 7 bases. Germline V CDR1 and CDR2: SQVTM, ANQGSEA. V was pared by 6 bases and J by 2 bases, with 11 bases of the junction left unmatched. This CDR3 has 15 residues. The CDR3 loop reads CSVTGPSGTTDTQYF. CDR3 DNA sequence: TGCAGCGTCACGGGCCCTAGCGGTACCACAGATACGCAGTATTTT.

This chain connects TRBV10-3 to TRBJ2-3; 11 nucleotides align to TRBD2. The germline V gene encodes CDR1 ENHRY and CDR2 SYGVKD. The CDR3 extends over 14 amino acids. J was trimmed by 3 bases and V by 8 bases; bases with no gene match: 4. The CDR3 DNA is TGTGCCATCCGAACTAGCGGGAGTACAGATACGCAGTATTTT. Protein sequence: CAIRTSGSTDTQYF.